This TCR beta chain was found in a study of spatial heterogeneity in lung cancer. The time point: sample taken at primary tumor resection. TCRdb reprocessed the 5' RACE reads via MiXCR and lists one record per CDR3 protein. The data hold 5,000 to 5,500 distinct CDR3 sequences, with roughly 7.4% observed a single time. Study-level points and caveats: In tumors, expanded intratumoral alpha and beta TCR counts tracked mutation counts.

The CDR3 consists of 16 residues. Per the germline V gene, CDR1 is MNHEY and CDR2 is SVGEGT. This clonotype was seen at least ten times. Its antigen is not identified. Germline is not matched at one junction end, which may reflect a read error. The chain combines TRBV6-2 or TRBV6-3 with TRBJ2-7; 13 bases match TRBD2. This TCR derives from a male donor with early-stage non-small cell lung cancer. The sample consisted of lung tumor tissue, taken at surgery. The CDR3 nucleotides are TGTGCCAGCAGCAGCCCGGGACTAGCGGGGTACTACGTGCAGTACTTC. Its protein is CASSSPGLAGYYVQYF.